This T cell receptor beta chain came from a study of T cell clonotyping in hematopoietic cell transplantation. Broader study findings: Few recipient clonotypes overlapped donors; over 95% were de novo at given depth. After transplant, recipient diversity fell while pathologically expanded clonotypes grew through day 180. Graft donor and pretransplant recipient Inverse Simpson Index values predicted broader posttransplant TCR diversity.

Only in-frame clones appear in the TCRdb table, and some are missing; sequencing was by immunoSEQ multiplex PCR. The sample includes about 15,000 clones, over 85% seen only once; the top ten take roughly 4.5%. Germline V gene lookup returns CDR1 ENHRY and CDR2 SYGVKD. The CDR3 has 14 residues. The V end lost 4 bases, the J end lost 8 bases, and 14 bases lay between the germline ends. As to this clone: The antigen is not known.

Recipient blood drawn about 28 days pretransplant and days 30, 100, 180 after. The specimen was PBMCs, collected 30 days after allogeneic stem cell transplant. The genes are TRBV10-3 and TRBJ1-4; tentative D call: TRBD1 (5 bases). The receptor was derived from a male patient between 60 and 69 years old who had an allogeneic stem cell transplant from an unrelated donor, so the T cells may come from the graft donor. Some clones in this sample may be carry-over from other donors' samples. CDR3 nucleotide sequence: TGTGCCATCAGTGCGGGGGGGGGTCGAGAAAAACTGTTTTTT. Amino acids: CAISAGGGREKLFF.